Included here is one T cell receptor beta chain sequence, with context. Its matching antigen is unknown. Only in-frame clones appear in the TCRdb table, and some are missing; sequencing was by immunoSEQ multiplex PCR. This table has 1.6 million or so clones, roughly 95% appearing once. The sample belongs to a study of shared clonotypes between healthy human individuals. Study-wide points: Expectations were that clonotype sharing among donors would be affected by sequencing depth. Sampling covered blood only; tissue repertoires likely differ. Naive subsets generally exceeded memory subsets in estimated richness.

Deletions cut 5 bases from V and 3 bases from J, with 16 bases between. The CDR3 totals 15 residues. Germline V CDR1 and CDR2: SEHNR, FQNEAQ (reference sequence). The donor population consisted of healthy HIV-negative adults with no recent acute infections or vaccinations. This receptor was identified in a man aged 25 to 45 in good health. Material: naive CD4+ T cells sorted from blood. Subset indicated: CD45RA+ positively selected. The chain has TRBV7-9 and TRBJ1-1; D is perhaps TRBD1 (5 bases). The CDR3 is CASSPGLSRDTEAFF. The CDR3 coding sequence is TGTGCCAGCAGCCCGGGGCTCTCCCGGGACACTGAAGCTTTCTTT.